Listed below are T cell receptor beta chains from one sample, sequenced in a study of blood T cell repertoires in COVID-19. Libraries were prepared by immunoSEQ multiplex PCR; TCRdb keeps only in-frame clonotypes and omits some of them. The sample shows over 250,000 clones, approximately 85% of them seen only once. The sample comprised peripheral blood. All receptors derive from a human donor in a cohort sampled during active COVID-19. Both conserved end residues are part of each CDR3. Fields, in order: J gene, D gene, V gene, clone size, CDR3 DNA, CDR3 protein. D genes are given only for firm matches. For some rows the clone size is stated as once, few or many, or as a class when expanded; others skip it.

J: TRBJ2-7
D: NA
V: TRBV11-2
size: NA
DNA: TGTGCCAGCACCCCATGGGTCGCGGCCTACGAGCAGTACTTC
CDR3: CASTPWVAAYEQYF

J: TRBJ2-1
D: TRBD2
V: TRBV4-1
size: NA
DNA: TGCGCCAGCAGCCAAGGAGTTGCGGGAGAGTACAATGAGCAGTTCTTC
CDR3: CASSQGVAGEYNEQFF

J: TRBJ1-2
D: NA
V: TRBV1
size: NA
DNA: TGCACCAGCAGCCAAGAAGCGACAGGGAATGGCTACACCTTC
CDR3: CTSSQEATGNGYTF

J: TRBJ2-1
D: TRBD1
V: TRBV5-5
size: NA
DNA: TGTGCCAGCAGCACCGGGACAGGGGCTAGCGGTGAGCAGTTCTTC
CDR3: CASSTGTGASGEQFF

J: TRBJ1-1
D: NA
V: TRBV5-1
size: once
DNA: TGCGCCAGCAGCTTGGTACAGGGTATAAACACTGAAGCTTTCTTT
CDR3: CASSLVQGINTEAFF

J: TRBJ2-1
D: NA
V: TRBV19
size: NA
DNA: TGTGCCAGTAGTATAGACCGGGGGTTAGTAGCCTACAATGAGCAGTTCTTC
CDR3: CASSIDRGLVAYNEQFF

J: TRBJ1-2
D: NA
V: TRBV2
size: NA
DNA: TGTGCCAGCAGTACGGACGGCGGAGGCTATGGCTACACCTTC
CDR3: CASSTDGGGYGYTF

J: TRBJ1-1
D: NA
V: TRBV27
size: NA
DNA: TGTGCCAGCAGTTTTAGGCAGGGTAGTGAAGCTTTCTTT
CDR3: CASSFRQGSEAFF

J: TRBJ1-6
D: TRBD1
V: TRBV11-2
size: NA
DNA: TGTGCCAGCAGCTTAGCTTCCGGGACAGGGGGATCACCCCTCCACTTT
CDR3: CASSLASGTGGSPLHF

J: TRBJ2-1
D: TRBD2
V: TRBV18
size: NA
DNA: TGTGCCAGCTCACCGACCGGGACTAGTTCCAATGAGCAGTTCTTC
CDR3: CASSPTGTSSNEQFF

J: TRBJ2-6
D: TRBD2
V: TRBV7-8
size: NA
DNA: TGTGCCAGCAGCCCCGGGGTGACTAGCGGGGATCCTTCGAGGCGCCCCGGTGGGGCCAACGTCCTGACTTTC
CDR3: CASSPGVTSGDPSRRPGGANVLTF